This TCR beta chain is drawn from a study of Graves' ophthalmopathy and Graves' hyperthyroidism. The TCR beta CDR3 regions underwent amplification from RNA transcripts. RT-PCR with HTBI primers came first, then second-round multiplex PCR. TCRdb reprocessed the multiplex PCR reads via MiXCR and lists one record per CDR3 protein. The sample yields under 800,000 distinct CDR3 sequences, over 20% seen once. Germline CDR1 and CDR2: SGHTA and FQGNSA. This CDR3 comprises 15 residues. The V and J ends lost 4 bases and 4 bases, in that order; junction bases with no gene match: 6. Broader study findings: Sensitivity reached just under 90% and specificity 81.08% for a 13-signature model separating ophthalmopathy from stable hyperthyroidism. At just over 70% sensitivity and approximately 74% specificity, the model predicted progression of the ophthalmopathy. Blood shared most expanded thyroid clonotypes above 0.001 frequency.

Clinical symptoms, serum thyroxine, TRAb, thyroid ultrasound and orbital computed tomography were relied on for diagnosis. The table lists this clonotype with many counts. Antigen unknown. This chain links TRBV7-2 with TRBJ1-5; 8 bases line up with TRBD1. This TCR was recovered from a woman aged 18-29 years with stable Graves' hyperthyroidism. Some clones in this sample may be carry-over from other donors' samples. The sample taken for sequencing was peripheral blood. The CDR3 reads CASSSGQGKNQPQHF. DNA for the CDR3: TGTGCCAGCAGCTCAGGACAGGGTAAAAATCAGCCCCAGCATTTT.